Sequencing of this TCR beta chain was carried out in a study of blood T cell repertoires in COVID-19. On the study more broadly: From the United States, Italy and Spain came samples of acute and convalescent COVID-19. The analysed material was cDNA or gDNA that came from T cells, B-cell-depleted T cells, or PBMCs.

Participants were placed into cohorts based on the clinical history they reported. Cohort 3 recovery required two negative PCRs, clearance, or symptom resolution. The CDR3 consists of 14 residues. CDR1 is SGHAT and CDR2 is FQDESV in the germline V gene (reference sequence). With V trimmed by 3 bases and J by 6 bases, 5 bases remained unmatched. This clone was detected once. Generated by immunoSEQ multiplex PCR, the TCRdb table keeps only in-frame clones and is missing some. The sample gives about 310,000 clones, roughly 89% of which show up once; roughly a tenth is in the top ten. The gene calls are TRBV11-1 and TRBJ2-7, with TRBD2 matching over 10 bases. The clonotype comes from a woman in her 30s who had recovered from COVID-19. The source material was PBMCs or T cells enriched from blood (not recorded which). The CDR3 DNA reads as TGTGCCAGCAGCTTGTATCTAGCGGGAGTCGAGCAGTACTTC. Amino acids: CASSLYLAGVEQYF.